The source of this T cell receptor beta chain is a study of cytomegalovirus exposure and HLA in healthy donors. In the study overall: It was reported in a later analysis that the approximately 110 validation repertoires used the same platform as the 650 to 800 first-cohort repertoires.

Trimming stripped 3 bases from V and 3 bases from J, with 19 bases between. There are 16 residues in the CDR3. The germline V gene has CDR1 GTSNPN and CDR2 SVGIG (reference sequence). The data were produced by immunoSEQ multiplex PCR, yet TCRdb's version contains in-frame clones alone and is incomplete. The profile covers 70,000 or so clones, with around 94% appearing a single time and roughly 1.6% taken by the ten largest. Study-wide points: Rarity characterized most TCR sequences, yet some public TCRs appeared in many donors. Reported performance of the classifier showed diagnosis of cytomegalovirus status with high specificity and sensitivity.

Turning to this clone: Its specificity is unknown.

What was sequenced was PBMCs. This sequence joins TRBV30 and TRBJ2-3; D may be TRBD2 (6 bases). The sequence came from a man between 18 and 29 years old in good health and CMV-seropositive. The CDR3, as DNA: TGTGCCTGGAGCCGCGGGACTCTCGGATCGACAGATACGCAGTATTTT. Translated, it gives CAWSRGTLGSTDTQYF.